This T cell receptor beta chain stems from a study of T cells in Graves' hyperthyroidism and ophthalmopathy. Broader study findings: Researchers report that a 13 V-J model separated ophthalmopathy from stable hyperthyroidism. Most thyroid clonotypes expanded above 0.001 appeared in blood too.

This clonotype was seen a few times. Antigen: not known. From RNA transcripts, TCR beta CDR3 regions were amplified. HTBI primers were used for first-round RT-PCR of the TCR CDR3. Via MiXCR, TCRdb re-called the multiplex PCR reads, giving one row per CDR3 protein. The sample lists about 610,000 distinct CDR3 sequences, roughly 14% occurring once. Germline values: CDR1 GTSNPN, CDR2 SVGIG (reference sequence). This CDR3 comprises 18 residues. V was clipped by 0 bases and J by 4 bases, with 25 bases between them. This receptor was obtained from a middle-aged woman with Graves' ophthalmopathy. The material sequenced was blood. V usage is TRBV30 and J usage is TRBJ2-7; D gene unclear. The CDR3 is CAWSVTNFRAYQKYEQYF. CDR3 bases: TGTGCCTGGAGTGTAACCAATTTTAGGGCGTATCAAAAATACGAGCAGTACTTC.